The subject of this entry is one TCR beta chain. Its antigen is not known. A single record per CDR3 protein comes from TCRdb applying MiXCR to the 5' RACE reads. This table has 250,000 or so distinct CDR3 sequences, 6.9% appearing once. This sample is part of a study of T cells after yellow fever vaccination. Study-wide results and caveats: Some clonotypes, a small share, were shared between CD4 and CD8 compartments. The booster response re-showed most primary clones: around 95% CD4, around 85% CD8.

The length of the CDR3 is 13 residues. Germline loops: CDR1 SGHTA, CDR2 FQGNSA. V lost 0 bases and J 6 bases, leaving 8 bases between the germline ends. The sample in question was CD4+ T cells sorted from PBMCs, obtained 15 days after the yellow fever booster vaccination. V gene TRBV7-2 combines with J gene TRBJ2-5; unclear D gene. This receptor was taken from a man aged 25-45 years who received the YFV17D yellow fever vaccine. CDR3 protein: CASSLASRQTQYF. DNA for the CDR3: TGTGCCAGCAGCTTAGCCTCAAGGCAGACCCAGTACTTC.